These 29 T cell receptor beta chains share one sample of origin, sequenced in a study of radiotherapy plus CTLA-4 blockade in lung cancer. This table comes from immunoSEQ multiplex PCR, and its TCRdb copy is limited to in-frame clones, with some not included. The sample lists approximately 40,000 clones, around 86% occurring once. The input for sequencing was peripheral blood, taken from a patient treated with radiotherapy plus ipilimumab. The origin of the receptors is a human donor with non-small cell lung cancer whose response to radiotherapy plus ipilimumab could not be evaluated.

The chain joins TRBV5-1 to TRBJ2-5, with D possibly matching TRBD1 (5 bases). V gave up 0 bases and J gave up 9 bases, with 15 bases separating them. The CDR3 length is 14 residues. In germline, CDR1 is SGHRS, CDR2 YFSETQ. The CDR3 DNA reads TGCGCCAGCAGCTTGGACAGTCAAGTAGGGGCCCAGTACTTC. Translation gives CASSLDSQVGAQYF.

The CDR3 bases are TGCGCCAGCAGCCAGGGACTAGCAGCTTCCAGGGAGACCCAGTACTTC. Amino acid sequence: CASSQGLAASRETQYF. This sequence joins TRBV4-1 and TRBJ2-5; 9 bases line up with TRBD2. J gave up 5 bases and V 3 bases, and 10 bases lay outside the gene matches. CDR1 is MGHRA and CDR2 is YSYEKL in the germline V gene. The CDR3 contains 16 residues.

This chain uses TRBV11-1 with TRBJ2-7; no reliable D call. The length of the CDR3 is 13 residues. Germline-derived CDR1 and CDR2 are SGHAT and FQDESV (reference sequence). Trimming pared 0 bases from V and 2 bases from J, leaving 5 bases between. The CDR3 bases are TGTGCCAGCAGCTTAGCCAGGACCTACGAGCAGTACTTC. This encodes CASSLARTYEQYF. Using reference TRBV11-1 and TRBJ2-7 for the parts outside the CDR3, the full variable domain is EAEVAQSPRYKITEKSQAVAFWCDPISGHATLYWYRQILGQGPELLVQFQDESVVDDSQLPKDRFSAERLKGVDSTLKIQPAELGDSAMYLCASSLARTYEQYFGPGTRLTVT.

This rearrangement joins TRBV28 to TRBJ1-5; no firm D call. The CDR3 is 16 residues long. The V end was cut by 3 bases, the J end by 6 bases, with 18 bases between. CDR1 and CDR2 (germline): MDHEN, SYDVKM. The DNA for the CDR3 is TGTGCCAGCAGTTTTCTTTCTGGAGGTTTTGGTCAGCCCCAGCATTTT. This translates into CASSFLSGGFGQPQHF.

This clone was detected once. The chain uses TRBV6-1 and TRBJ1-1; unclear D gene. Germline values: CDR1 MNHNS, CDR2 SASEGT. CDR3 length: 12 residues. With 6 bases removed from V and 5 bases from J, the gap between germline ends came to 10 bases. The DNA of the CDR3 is TGTGCCAGCAGGGAGGGTGGTACTGAAGCTTTCTTT. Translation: CASREGGTEAFF.

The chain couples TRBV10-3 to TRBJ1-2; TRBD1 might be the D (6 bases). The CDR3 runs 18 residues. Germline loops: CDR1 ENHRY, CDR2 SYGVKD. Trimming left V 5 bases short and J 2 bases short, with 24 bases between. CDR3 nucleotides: TGTGCCATCAGTAGTTCCCCGGGACAAAGAAAATTAAACTATGGCTACACCTTC. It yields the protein CAISSSPGQRKLNYGYTF.

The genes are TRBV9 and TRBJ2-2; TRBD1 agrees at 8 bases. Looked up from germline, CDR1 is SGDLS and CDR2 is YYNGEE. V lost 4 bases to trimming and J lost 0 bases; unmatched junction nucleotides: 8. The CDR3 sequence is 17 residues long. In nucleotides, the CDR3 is TGTGCCAGCAGCTCCCGACAGGGGACAACGAACACCGGGGAGCTGTTTTTT. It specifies CASSSRQGTTNTGELFF.

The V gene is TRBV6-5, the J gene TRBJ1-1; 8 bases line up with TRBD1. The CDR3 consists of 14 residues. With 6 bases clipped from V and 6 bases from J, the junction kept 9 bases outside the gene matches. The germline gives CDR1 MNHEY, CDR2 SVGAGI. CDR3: CASRGTGRLAEAFF. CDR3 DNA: TGTGCCAGCAGGGGGACAGGCAGACTGGCTGAAGCTTTCTTT.

CDR3 nucleotide sequence: TGTGCCAGCAGCTTAGGAGGTTGGGAGACCCAGTACTTC. It is translated as CASSLGGWETQYF. This sequence joins TRBV11-2 and TRBJ2-5; D gene ambiguous. CDR1 is SGHAT and CDR2 is FQNNGV in the germline V gene. V lost 1 base, J lost 5 bases, and 8 bases lay in between. The CDR3 is made up of 13 amino acids.

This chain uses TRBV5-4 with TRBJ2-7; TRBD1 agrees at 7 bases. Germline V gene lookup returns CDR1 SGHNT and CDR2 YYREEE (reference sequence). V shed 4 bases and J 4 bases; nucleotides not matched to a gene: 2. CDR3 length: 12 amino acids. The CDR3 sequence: CASSPTGYEQYF. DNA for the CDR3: TGTGCCAGCAGCCCGACAGGGTACGAGCAGTACTTC.

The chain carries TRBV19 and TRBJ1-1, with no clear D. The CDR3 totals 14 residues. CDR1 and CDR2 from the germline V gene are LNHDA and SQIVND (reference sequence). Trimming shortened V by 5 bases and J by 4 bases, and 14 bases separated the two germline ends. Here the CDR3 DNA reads TGTGCCAGTAGTCCTCAAGAGGGTGGCACTGAAGCTTTCTTT. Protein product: CASSPQEGGTEAFF.

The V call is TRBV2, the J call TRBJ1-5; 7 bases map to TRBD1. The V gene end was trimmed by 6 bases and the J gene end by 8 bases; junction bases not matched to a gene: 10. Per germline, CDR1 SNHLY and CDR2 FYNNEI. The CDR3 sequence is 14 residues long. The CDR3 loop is CASRAQGIGEPQHF. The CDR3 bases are TGTGCCAGCAGGGCACAGGGGATAGGGGAGCCCCAGCATTTT.

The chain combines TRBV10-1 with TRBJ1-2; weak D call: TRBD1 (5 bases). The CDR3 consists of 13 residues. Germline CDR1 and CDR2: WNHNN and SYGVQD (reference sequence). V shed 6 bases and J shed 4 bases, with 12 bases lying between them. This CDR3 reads CASSGTRGYGYTF. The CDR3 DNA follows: TGCGCCAGCAGCGGAACAAGGGGCTATGGCTACACCTTC.

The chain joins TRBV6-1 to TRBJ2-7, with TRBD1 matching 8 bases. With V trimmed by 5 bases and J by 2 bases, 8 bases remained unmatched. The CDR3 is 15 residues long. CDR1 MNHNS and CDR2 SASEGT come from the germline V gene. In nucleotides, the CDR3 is TGTGCCAGCAGTCCGACAGGGGCCGTACCCTACGAGCAGTACTTC. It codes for CASSPTGAVPYEQYF.

CDR3 DNA sequence: TGTGCCAGCAGTGATCGAAACCGAGCGGGAGTAGCGGAGACCCAGTACTTC. Protein sequence: CASSDRNRAGVAETQYF. The rearrangement uses TRBV6-1 and TRBJ2-5; 8 positions match TRBD2. V gave up 3 bases and J gave up 5 bases; unmatched junction bases: 14. The CDR3 covers 17 residues. The germline gives CDR1 MNHNS, CDR2 SASEGT.

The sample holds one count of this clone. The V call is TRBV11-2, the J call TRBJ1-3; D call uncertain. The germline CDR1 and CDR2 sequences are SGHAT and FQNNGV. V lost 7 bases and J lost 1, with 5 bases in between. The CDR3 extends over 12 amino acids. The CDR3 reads CASIPSGNTIYF. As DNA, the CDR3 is TGTGCCAGCATCCCGTCTGGAAACACCATATATTTT.

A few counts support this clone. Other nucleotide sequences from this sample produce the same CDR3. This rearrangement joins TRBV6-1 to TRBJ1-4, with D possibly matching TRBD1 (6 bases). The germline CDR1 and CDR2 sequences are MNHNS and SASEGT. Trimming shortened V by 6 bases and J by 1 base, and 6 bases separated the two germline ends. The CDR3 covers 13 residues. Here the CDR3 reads CASSRGTNEKLFF. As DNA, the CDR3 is TGTGCCAGCAGCAGGGGAACTAATGAAAAACTGTTTTTT.

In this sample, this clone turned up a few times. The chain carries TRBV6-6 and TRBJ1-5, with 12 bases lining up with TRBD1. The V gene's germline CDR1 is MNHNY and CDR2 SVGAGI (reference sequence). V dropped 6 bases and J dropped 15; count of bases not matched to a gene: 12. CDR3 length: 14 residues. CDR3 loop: CASSRSGQGAKRHF. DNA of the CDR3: TGTGCCAGCAGCAGATCGGGACAGGGGGCAAAACGGCATTTT.

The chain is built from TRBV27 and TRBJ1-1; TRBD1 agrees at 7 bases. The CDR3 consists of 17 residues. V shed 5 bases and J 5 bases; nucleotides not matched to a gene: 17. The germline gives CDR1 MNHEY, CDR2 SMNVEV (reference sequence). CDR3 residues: CASSVHRGTVGVTEAFF. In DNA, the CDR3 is TGTGCCAGCAGTGTGCACAGGGGAACGGTCGGGGTTACTGAAGCTTTCTTT.

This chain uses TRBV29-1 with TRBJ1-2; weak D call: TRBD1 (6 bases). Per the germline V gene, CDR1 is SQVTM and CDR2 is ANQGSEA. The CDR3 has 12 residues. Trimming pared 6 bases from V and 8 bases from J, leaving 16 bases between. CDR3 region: CSVAQDSRGYTF. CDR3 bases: TGCAGCGTGGCTCAGGACAGTCGAGGCTACACCTTC. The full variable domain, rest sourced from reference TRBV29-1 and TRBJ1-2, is SAVISQKPSRDICQRGTSLTIQCQVDSQVTMMFWYRQQPGQSLTLIATANQGSEATYESGFVIDKFPISRPNLTFSTLTVSNMSPEDSSIYLCSVAQDSRGYTFGSGTRLTVV.

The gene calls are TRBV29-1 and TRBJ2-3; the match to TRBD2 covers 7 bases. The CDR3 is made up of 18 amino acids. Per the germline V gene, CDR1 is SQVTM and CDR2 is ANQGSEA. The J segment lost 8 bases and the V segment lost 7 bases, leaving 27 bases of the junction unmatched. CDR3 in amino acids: CSATSGTASSGLGGTQYF. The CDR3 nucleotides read TGCAGCGCCACCTCGGGGACGGCGTCTAGCGGTCTGGGCGGTACGCAGTATTTT.

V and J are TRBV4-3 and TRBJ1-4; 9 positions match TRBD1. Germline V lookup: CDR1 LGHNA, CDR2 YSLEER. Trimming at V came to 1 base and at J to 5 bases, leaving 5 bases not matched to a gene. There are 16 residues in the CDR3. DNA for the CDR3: TGCGCCAGCAGCCAAGCCGCGGACAGGGGAAATGAAAAACTGTTTTTT. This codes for CASSQAADRGNEKLFF.

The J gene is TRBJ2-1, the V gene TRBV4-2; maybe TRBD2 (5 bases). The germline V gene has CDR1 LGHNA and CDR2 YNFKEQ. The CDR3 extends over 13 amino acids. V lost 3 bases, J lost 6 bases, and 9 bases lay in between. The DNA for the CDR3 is TGTGCCAGCAGCCAGGGAGTAGGCAATGAGCAGTTCTTC. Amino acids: CASSQGVGNEQFF.

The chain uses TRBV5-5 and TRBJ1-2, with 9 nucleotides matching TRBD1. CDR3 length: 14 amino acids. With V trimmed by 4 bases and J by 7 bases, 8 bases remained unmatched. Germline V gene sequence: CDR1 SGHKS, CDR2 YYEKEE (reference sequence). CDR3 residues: CASSPGQGLGGYTF. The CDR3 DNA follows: TGTGCCAGCAGCCCCGGACAGGGGCTAGGTGGCTACACCTTC.

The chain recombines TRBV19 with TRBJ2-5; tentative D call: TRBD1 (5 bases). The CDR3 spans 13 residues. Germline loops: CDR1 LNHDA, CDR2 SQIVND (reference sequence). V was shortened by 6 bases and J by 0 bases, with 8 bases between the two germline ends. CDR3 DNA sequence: TGTGCCAGTAGGAAGGGGAACCAAGAGACCCAGTACTTC. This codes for CASRKGNQETQYF.

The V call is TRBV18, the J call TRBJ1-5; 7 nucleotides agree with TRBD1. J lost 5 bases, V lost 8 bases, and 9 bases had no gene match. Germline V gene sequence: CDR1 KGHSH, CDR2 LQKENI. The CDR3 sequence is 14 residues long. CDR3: CASATTGVDQPQHF. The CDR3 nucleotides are TGTGCCAGCGCCACCACAGGGGTGGATCAGCCCCAGCATTTT.

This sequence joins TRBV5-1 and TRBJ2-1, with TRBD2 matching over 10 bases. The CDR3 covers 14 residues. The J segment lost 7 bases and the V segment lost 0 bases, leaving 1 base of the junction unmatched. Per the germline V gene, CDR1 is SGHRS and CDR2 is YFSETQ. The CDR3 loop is CASSLGLAGNEQFF. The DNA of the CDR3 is TGCGCCAGCAGCTTGGGACTAGCGGGTAATGAGCAGTTCTTC.

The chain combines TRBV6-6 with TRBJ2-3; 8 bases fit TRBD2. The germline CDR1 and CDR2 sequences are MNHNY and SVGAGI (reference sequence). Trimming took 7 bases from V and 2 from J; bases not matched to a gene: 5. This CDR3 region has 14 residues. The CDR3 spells CASNPGGPTDTQYF. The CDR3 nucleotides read TGTGCCAGCAACCCGGGAGGGCCCACAGATACGCAGTATTTT.

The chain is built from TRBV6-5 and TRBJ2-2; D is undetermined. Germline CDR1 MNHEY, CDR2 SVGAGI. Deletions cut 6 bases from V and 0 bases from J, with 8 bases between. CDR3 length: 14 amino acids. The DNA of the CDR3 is TGTGCCAGCAGGCGAGCCCCGAACACCGGGGAGCTGTTTTTT. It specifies CASRRAPNTGELFF.